The sample holds a few counts of the clone carrying this T cell receptor beta chain. The CDR3 runs to 11 residues. V was trimmed by 6 bases and J by 6 bases, leaving 9 bases between them. Germline CDR1 and CDR2: MDHEN and SYDVKM. This sample is part of a study of regulatory T cells in long-lasting Graves disease. Through Arm-PCR of CDR3 regions and iRepertoire HTBI primers, TCR beta libraries were built. MiXCR, run by TCRdb on the multiplex PCR reads, gives a single entry per CDR3 protein. This table holds fewer than 650,000 distinct CDR3 sequences, about 16% found once. The sample's time point: newly diagnosed GD, antithyroid drugs for less than 3 months. From PBMCs, RNA was extracted and then used to make the TCR library. Another study also made use of these data, one on T cells in Graves' hyperthyroidism and ophthalmopathy. That investigation notes: For Graves' hyperthyroidism to be stable, ophthalmopathy could not progress within 18 months.

Material: peripheral blood mononuclear cells (PBMCs), obtained at new diagnosis, from a patient treated with antithyroid drugs. The clonotype comes from a man younger than 35 with Graves disease. The V call is TRBV28, the J call TRBJ2-7; D call uncertain. The CDR3, as DNA: TGTGCCAGCAGCTGGTCCATCGAGCAGTACTTC. Translating gives CASSWSIEQYF.